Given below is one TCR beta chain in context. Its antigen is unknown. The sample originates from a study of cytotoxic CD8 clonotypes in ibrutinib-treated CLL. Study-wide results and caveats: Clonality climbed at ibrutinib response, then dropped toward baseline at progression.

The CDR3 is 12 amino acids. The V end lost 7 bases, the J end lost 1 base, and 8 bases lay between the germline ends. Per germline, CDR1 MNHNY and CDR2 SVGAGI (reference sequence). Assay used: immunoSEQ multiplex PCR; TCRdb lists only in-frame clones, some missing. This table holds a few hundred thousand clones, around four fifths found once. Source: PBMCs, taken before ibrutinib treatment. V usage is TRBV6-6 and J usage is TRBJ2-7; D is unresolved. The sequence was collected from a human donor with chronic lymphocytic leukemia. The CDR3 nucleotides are TGTGCCAGCAACACGCCATCCTACGAGCAGTACTTC. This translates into CASNTPSYEQYF.